A selection of T cell receptor beta chains follows, all from one sample in a study of blood T cell repertoires in COVID-19. The protocol was immunoSEQ multiplex PCR, while the TCRdb copy is restricted to in-frame clones and leaves out a portion. The sample comprises some 260,000 clones, around four fifths of which are singletons, and approximately 4% rests with the top ten. What was sequenced was PBMCs or T cells enriched from blood (not recorded which). These receptors were taken from a man aged 30 to 45 with acute COVID-19. Each CDR3 is given with its conserved first and last residue. Fields, in order: V gene, clone size, J gene, D gene, CDR3 protein, CDR3 DNA. The D gene is left open where the match is weak. Expanded clones are given a class, and other clones once, few, many or no size at all.

v_gene: TRBV3-1/TRBV3-2; abundance: .; j_gene: TRBJ2-1; d_gene: .; CDR3aa: CASSQVTSPYNEQFF; CDR3nt: TGTGCCAGCAGCCAAGTAACTAGTCCCTACAATGAGCAGTTCTTC
v_gene: TRBV5-5; abundance: .; j_gene: TRBJ1-5; d_gene: .; CDR3aa: CASSYIQGPSQPQHF; CDR3nt: TGTGCCAGCAGCTACATACAGGGTCCGTCTCAGCCCCAGCATTTT
v_gene: TRBV9; abundance: .; j_gene: TRBJ1-2; d_gene: .; CDR3aa: CASSVGGANGYTF; CDR3nt: TGTGCCAGCAGCGTAGGTGGGGCGAATGGCTACACCTTC
v_gene: TRBV9; abundance: .; j_gene: TRBJ2-1; d_gene: .; CDR3aa: CASSVGGGGYNEQFF; CDR3nt: TGTGCCAGCAGCGTAGGCGGCGGAGGGTACAATGAGCAGTTCTTC
v_gene: TRBV28; abundance: .; j_gene: TRBJ2-3; d_gene: .; CDR3aa: CASSLPYTDTQYF; CDR3nt: TGTGCCAGCAGTTTACCCTACACAGATACGCAGTATTTT
v_gene: TRBV5-1; abundance: .; j_gene: TRBJ2-6; d_gene: .; CDR3aa: CASSLWRARSGANVLTF; CDR3nt: TGCGCCAGCAGCTTGTGGCGGGCGCGCTCTGGGGCCAACGTCCTGACTTTC
v_gene: TRBV7-8; abundance: .; j_gene: TRBJ1-2; d_gene: .; CDR3aa: CASSPRQSRYGYTF; CDR3nt: TGTGCCAGCAGCCCCCGACAGAGCCGCTATGGCTACACCTTC
v_gene: TRBV19; abundance: .; j_gene: TRBJ1-5; d_gene: .; CDR3aa: CASSIGGLGGQPQHF; CDR3nt: TGTGCCAGTAGTATTGGAGGCTTAGGCGGTCAGCCCCAGCATTTT
v_gene: TRBV6-5; abundance: .; j_gene: TRBJ2-1; d_gene: TRBD2; CDR3aa: CASSKTSGRSEQFF; CDR3nt: TGTGCCAGCAGTAAGACTAGCGGGAGGAGTGAGCAGTTCTTC
v_gene: TRBV19; abundance: .; j_gene: TRBJ2-2; d_gene: TRBD2; CDR3aa: CASIAGSLNTGELFF; CDR3nt: TGTGCCAGCATAGCGGGGAGCCTGAACACCGGGGAGCTGTTTTTT
v_gene: TRBV28; abundance: .; j_gene: TRBJ1-2; d_gene: .; CDR3aa: CASSGRGNYGYTF; CDR3nt: TGTGCCAGCAGTGGTAGGGGGAACTATGGCTACACCTTC
v_gene: TRBV4-2; abundance: few; j_gene: TRBJ1-6; d_gene: .; CDR3aa: CASSQDHSRGVSPLHF; CDR3nt: TGTGCCAGCAGCCAAGATCATAGCAGGGGAGTTTCACCCCTCCACTTT
v_gene: TRBV5-4; abundance: .; j_gene: TRBJ2-5; d_gene: .; CDR3aa: CASSLDSETQYF; CDR3nt: TGTGCCAGCAGCTTGGATTCGGAGACCCAGTACTTC
v_gene: TRBV27; abundance: .; j_gene: TRBJ1-2; d_gene: TRBD1; CDR3aa: CASHGQAGNYGYTF; CDR3nt: TGTGCCAGCCACGGACAGGCGGGAAACTATGGCTACACCTTC
v_gene: TRBV6-5; abundance: once; j_gene: TRBJ2-1; d_gene: TRBD1; CDR3aa: CASSYTQGYSNEQFF; CDR3nt: TGTGCCAGCAGTTACACACAGGGGTATAGCAATGAGCAGTTCTTC
v_gene: TRBV19; abundance: .; j_gene: TRBJ2-2; d_gene: .; CDR3aa: CASSISQLRNTGELFF; CDR3nt: TGTGCCAGTAGTATATCACAGCTTCGAAACACCGGGGAGCTGTTTTTT
v_gene: TRBV27; abundance: few; j_gene: TRBJ1-1; d_gene: TRBD1; CDR3aa: CASGRQGLTSTEAFF; CDR3nt: TGTGCCAGCGGCAGACAGGGGCTTACGAGCACTGAAGCTTTCTTT
v_gene: TRBV20-1; abundance: .; j_gene: TRBJ2-1; d_gene: .; CDR3aa: CSARAQDEQFF; CDR3nt: TGCAGTGCTAGAGCACAGGATGAGCAGTTCTTC
v_gene: TRBV27; abundance: .; j_gene: TRBJ2-1; d_gene: TRBD1; CDR3aa: CASSLITGQPQFF; CDR3nt: TGTGCCAGCAGTTTAATCACGGGACAGCCGCAGTTCTTC
v_gene: TRBV5-1; abundance: .; j_gene: TRBJ2-1; d_gene: .; CDR3aa: CASSSRLWGGPYNEQFF; CDR3nt: TGCGCCAGCAGCTCCCGCCTATGGGGGGGCCCCTACAATGAGCAGTTCTTC
v_gene: TRBV19; abundance: .; j_gene: TRBJ2-2; d_gene: TRBD1; CDR3aa: CASRTGWAGELFF; CDR3nt: TGTGCCAGTAGGACAGGGTGGGCCGGGGAGCTGTTTTTT
v_gene: TRBV10-3; abundance: .; j_gene: TRBJ2-1; d_gene: TRBD2; CDR3aa: CAINPSGRGDEQFF; CDR3nt: TGTGCCATCAACCCTAGCGGGAGAGGGGATGAGCAGTTCTTC
v_gene: TRBV7-2; abundance: once; j_gene: TRBJ1-2; d_gene: .; CDR3aa: CASSQRSYGYTF; CDR3nt: TGTGCCAGCAGCCAACGGTCCTATGGCTACACCTTC
v_gene: TRBV9; abundance: .; j_gene: TRBJ2-5; d_gene: TRBD2; CDR3aa: CASSPRLAGGLETQYF; CDR3nt: TGTGCCAGCAGCCCTAGACTAGCGGGAGGGTTAGAGACCCAGTACTTC
v_gene: TRBV2; abundance: .; j_gene: TRBJ2-4; d_gene: TRBD2; CDR3aa: CASSVLTSSKNIQYF; CDR3nt: TGTGCCAGCAGTGTGTTGACTAGCAGTAAAAACATTCAGTACTTC
v_gene: TRBV5-6; abundance: .; j_gene: TRBJ1-5; d_gene: TRBD1; CDR3aa: CASSRWTGGNQPQHF; CDR3nt: TGTGCCAGCAGCCGATGGACAGGCGGCAATCAGCCCCAGCATTTT
v_gene: TRBV15; abundance: .; j_gene: TRBJ1-5; d_gene: .; CDR3aa: CATSSARGGNQPQHF; CDR3nt: TGTGCCACCAGCAGCGCCAGAGGGGGTAATCAGCCCCAGCATTTT
v_gene: TRBV6-5; abundance: .; j_gene: TRBJ1-2; d_gene: .; CDR3aa: CASTVMEVPNYGYTF; CDR3nt: TGTGCCAGCACCGTTATGGAGGTACCAAACTATGGCTACACCTTC
v_gene: TRBV28; abundance: .; j_gene: TRBJ1-3; d_gene: .; CDR3aa: CASSFGGSKNTIYF; CDR3nt: TGTGCCAGCAGTTTCGGAGGGAGTAAAAACACCATATATTTT
v_gene: TRBV12-3/TRBV12-4; abundance: .; j_gene: TRBJ1-2; d_gene: .; CDR3aa: CASLEQGVRGYTF; CDR3nt: TGTGCCAGCCTGGAACAGGGTGTCCGGGGCTACACCTTC